The 26 T cell receptor beta chains reported below all come from one sample, sequenced in a study of cytomegalovirus exposure and HLA in healthy donors. The PCR had 60 Vbeta and 13 Jbeta primers. Produced via immunoSEQ multiplex PCR; TCRdb's table is partial and in-frame only. The profile covers roughly 200,000 clones, with around 80% appearing a single time and around 3.5% taken by the ten largest. The sequenced sample was PBMCs. The receptors here all came from a woman aged 55-75 years in good health and CMV-seropositive.

This clone appeared once. DNA of the CDR3: TGTGCCAGCTCACCACCTAGAGAGTCCATGGTGAACATTCAGTACTTC. Translation gives CASSPPRESMVNIQYF. The chain links TRBV18 to TRBJ2-4; D gene ambiguous. CDR3 length equals 16 residues. Trimming pared 0 bases from V and 7 bases from J, leaving 16 bases between. CDR1 is KGHSH, CDR2 LQKENI, per germline. The full variable domain, in which reference TRBV18 and TRBJ2-4 provide the parts outside the CDR3, is NAGVMQNPRHLVRRRGQEARLRCSPMKGHSHVYWYRQLPEEGLKFMVYLQKENIIDESGMPKERFSAEFPKEGPSILRIQQVVRGDSAAYFCASSPPRESMVNIQYFGAGTRLSVL.

This clone showed up just a few times. The chain uses TRBV11-2 and TRBJ2-7; D remains unclear. V was shortened by 5 bases and J by 2 bases, with 7 bases between the two germline ends. The length of the CDR3 is 12 residues. Germline CDR1 and CDR2: SGHAT and FQNNGV. The chain's CDR3 is CASSPTTYEQYF. In DNA form, the CDR3 reads TGTGCCAGCAGCCCGACAACCTACGAGCAGTACTTC.

The chain carries TRBV2 and TRBJ1-4; possibly TRBD1 for D (5 bases). Germline assignment: CDR1 SNHLY and CDR2 FYNNEI. The V end lost 3 bases, the J end lost 8 bases, and 13 bases lay between the germline ends. The CDR3 runs to 14 residues. The CDR3 sequence: CASSDGGMGEKLFF. The DNA of the CDR3 is TGTGCCAGCAGTGATGGGGGGATGGGAGAAAAACTGTTTTTT.

CDR3: CASSSRVRVNEQFF. CDR3 DNA: TGTGCCAGCAGCTCCAGGGTCAGGGTCAATGAGCAGTTCTTC. The chain recombines TRBV11-3 with TRBJ2-1; D perhaps matches TRBD1 (5 bases). Trimming took 4 bases from V and 6 from J, leaving 13 bases between them. CDR1 SGHNT and CDR2 YENEEA come from the germline V gene. This CDR3 spans 14 amino acids.

The rearrangement uses TRBV19 and TRBJ1-1; no clear D gene. This CDR3 has 11 amino acids. Germline assignment: CDR1 LNHDA and CDR2 SQIVND (reference sequence). V lost 7 bases and J 10 bases, leaving 13 bases between the germline ends. The CDR3 loop is CASTTSRGAFF. The CDR3 bases are TGTGCCAGTACCACTTCCCGGGGAGCTTTCTTT.

CDR3 loop: CASSQDTGVGYGYTF. CDR3 bases: TGTGCCAGCAGCCAAGACACAGGGGTCGGCTATGGCTACACCTTC. The rearrangement uses TRBV14 and TRBJ1-2; the match to TRBD1 covers 7 bases. The length of the CDR3 is 15 residues. After removal of 0 bases from V and 4 bases from J, the junction contained 5 bases not matched to a gene. CDR1 and CDR2 (germline): SGHDN, FVKESK. Combining the CDR3 with reference TRBV14 and TRBJ1-2 gives the whole variable domain EAGVTQFPSHSVIEKGQTVTLRCDPISGHDNLYWYRRVMGKEIKFLLHFVKESKQDESGMPNNRFLAERTGGTYSTLKVQPAELEDSGVYFCASSQDTGVGYGYTFGSGTRLTVV.

The gene calls are TRBV5-6 and TRBJ1-3; no clear D. There are 15 residues in the CDR3. CDR1 is SGHDT and CDR2 is YYEEEE in the germline V gene. The V end lost 1 base, the J end lost 4 bases, and 12 bases lay between the germline ends. The CDR3 DNA reads TGTGCCAGCAGCTTGCTGGTGGGAGTAGGAAACACCATATATTTT. The encoded protein is CASSLLVGVGNTIYF.

The V call is TRBV28, the J call TRBJ1-5; a weak D match, TRBD1 (5 bases). Germline values: CDR1 MDHEN, CDR2 SYDVKM. Trimming pared 5 bases from V and 1 base from J, leaving 6 bases between. The CDR3 sequence is 13 residues long. The CDR3 sequence is CASSRQSNQPQHF. CDR3 coding DNA: TGTGCCAGCAGTCGACAGAGCAATCAGCCCCAGCATTTT.

The chain has TRBV29-1 and TRBJ1-2; D remains unclear. The CDR3 is 12 residues long. Germline values: CDR1 SQVTM, CDR2 ANQGSEA. V lost 4 bases and J 0 bases, leaving 6 bases between the germline ends. The CDR3 region has the DNA TGCAGCGTTGCAGGATCTAACTATGGCTACACCTTC. Translated, it gives CSVAGSNYGYTF.

J is TRBJ2-1 and V is TRBV19, with a possible D match to TRBD2 (6 bases). Germline loops: CDR1 LNHDA, CDR2 SQIVND (reference sequence). The germline V and J ends were trimmed by 1 base and 0 bases, with 10 bases remaining between them. This CDR3 contains 16 residues. CDR3 amino acids: CASSIVGGFSYNEQFF. The CDR3 nucleotides are TGTGCCAGTAGTATAGTGGGGGGATTCTCCTACAATGAGCAGTTCTTC. Using reference TRBV19 and TRBJ2-1 for the parts outside the CDR3, the full variable domain is DGGITQSPKYLFRKEGQNVTLSCEQNLNHDAMYWYRQDPGQGLRLIYYSQIVNDFQKGDIAEGYSVSREKKESFPLTVTSAQKNPTAFYLCASSIVGGFSYNEQFFGPGTRLTVL.

In regard to this clone: Other nucleotide sequences from this sample produce the same CDR3. This chain connects TRBV5-4 to TRBJ2-1; the match to TRBD1 covers 7 bases. The CDR3 consists of 15 residues. The V and J ends lost 0 bases and 0 bases, in that order; junction bases with no gene match: 0. Germline-derived CDR1 and CDR2 are SGHNT and YYREEE (reference sequence). The CDR3 nucleotides are TGTGCCAGCAGCTTGGGACAGGGCTCCTACAATGAGCAGTTCTTC. It is translated as CASSLGQGSYNEQFF.

This sequence joins TRBV19 and TRBJ2-1, with TRBD1 as a possible D gene (5 bases). This CDR3 comprises 12 residues. The ends were cut back, 4 bases at V and 10 bases at J, with 11 bases in the middle. CDR1 and CDR2 from the germline V gene are LNHDA and SQIVND (reference sequence). CDR3 nucleotides: TGTGCCAGTAGTAGCTCAGGGATAGAGCAGTTCTTC. It specifies CASSSSGIEQFF.

The chain combines TRBV10-3 with TRBJ2-2, with TRBD2 matching 9 bases. The CDR3 totals 18 residues. J lost 2 bases, V lost 6 bases, and 13 bases had no gene match. Germline V gene sequence: CDR1 ENHRY, CDR2 SYGVKD. CDR3 sequence reads: CAISAQGGGRGNTGELFF. The CDR3 bases are TGTGCCATCAGCGCCCAAGGGGGCGGGAGGGGTAACACCGGGGAGCTGTTTTTT.

The chain has TRBV5-1 and TRBJ1-1; possibly TRBD1 for D (6 bases). With 4 bases removed from V and 0 bases from J, the gap between germline ends came to 13 bases. The CDR3 spans 15 residues. Germline V gives CDR1 SGHRS, CDR2 YFSETQ. This CDR3 is CASSVVDRMNTEAFF. The DNA of the CDR3 is TGCGCCAGCAGCGTGGTGGACAGAATGAACACTGAAGCTTTCTTT.

The CDR3 DNA is TGTGCCAGCAGCGTGGGACAGGAGAGCGATGAAGCTTTCTTT. Amino acid sequence: CASSVGQESDEAFF. The chain has TRBV11-1 and TRBJ1-1; the match to TRBD1 covers 8 bases. Per the germline V gene, CDR1 is SGHAT and CDR2 is FQDESV (reference sequence). This CDR3 is 14 amino acids long. V was clipped by 5 bases and J by 7 bases; unmatched bases: 9.

This chain connects TRBV5-5 to TRBJ2-1; 9 positions agree with TRBD2. The germline gives CDR1 SGHKS, CDR2 YYEKEE (reference sequence). V lost 3 bases, J lost 7 bases, and 11 bases stayed unmatched. This CDR3 is 16 amino acids long. Here the CDR3 reads CASSSTVPAGGNEQFF. The CDR3 region has the DNA TGTGCCAGCAGCTCGACAGTTCCAGCGGGAGGTAATGAGCAGTTCTTC.

The chain is built from TRBV6-5 and TRBJ2-7, with D perhaps TRBD1 (5 bases). Deletions cut 5 bases from V and 5 bases from J, with 13 bases between. Germline CDR1 MNHEY, CDR2 SVGAGI. The CDR3 is 13 amino acids. For the CDR3, the DNA is TGTGCCAGCAGTCAATCAGGGTTCGACGAGCAGTACTTC. Residues: CASSQSGFDEQYF.

The rearrangement uses TRBV2 and TRBJ1-1; 10 nucleotides agree with TRBD1. CDR3 length: 13 residues. V lost 8 bases and J lost 5; bases outside the gene matches: 5. CDR1 is SNHLY, CDR2 FYNNEI, per germline. In DNA, the CDR3 is TGTGCCAGCGGGGACAGGGGTATTACTGAAGCTTTCTTT. This codes for CASGDRGITEAFF.

The chain uses TRBV5-4 and TRBJ2-7; 8 bases map to TRBD2. V lost 2 bases, J lost 4 bases, and 8 bases stayed unmatched. The CDR3 runs 15 residues. Germline-derived CDR1 and CDR2 are SGHNT and YYREEE (reference sequence). The CDR3 region has the DNA TGTGCCAGCAGCTTAAACGGGGGGGCCACATACGAGCAGTACTTC. This encodes CASSLNGGATYEQYF.

In its sample, this clone was seen once. The chain carries TRBV30 and TRBJ1-2; D gene ambiguous. This CDR3 is built from 13 residues. V was clipped by 0 bases and J by 2 bases, with 7 bases between them. Germline CDR1 GTSNPN, CDR2 SVGIG (reference sequence). The CDR3 nucleotides read TGTGCCTGGAGTGTTTCACAGAACTATGGCTACACCTTC. It specifies CAWSVSQNYGYTF.

V usage is TRBV11-1 and J usage is TRBJ2-2; 14 bases align to TRBD2. CDR3 length: 17 amino acids. Trimming removed 5 bases from V and 4 bases from J; junction bases left unmatched: 6. Germline CDR1 SGHAT, CDR2 FQDESV (reference sequence). The CDR3 DNA reads as TGTGCCAGCAGCCCCCCGGGACTAGCGGGGGTCACCGGGGAGCTGTTTTTT. This codes for CASSPPGLAGVTGELFF.

V gene TRBV28 combines with J gene TRBJ2-6, with TRBD2 as a possible D gene (5 bases). Looked up from germline, CDR1 is MDHEN and CDR2 is SYDVKM. The CDR3 totals 16 residues. V lost 7 bases, J lost 0 bases, and 13 bases lay in between. The CDR3 sequence: CASTPDAGSGANVLTF. The CDR3 bases are TGTGCCAGCACTCCCGACGCGGGCTCTGGGGCCAACGTCCTGACTTTC.

This clone was recorded a few times. This chain links TRBV9 with TRBJ1-1, with 9 bases aligning to TRBD1. The CDR3 is 14 residues long. Losses at the gene ends were 3 bases for V and 5 bases for J; bases not matched to a gene: 5. Germline V CDR1 and CDR2: SGDLS, YYNGEE. The CDR3 region is CASSGTGGRTEAFF. The CDR3 region has the DNA TGTGCCAGCAGCGGTACAGGGGGCAGGACTGAAGCTTTCTTT.

The rearrangement links TRBV2 to TRBJ2-5; D may be TRBD1 (5 bases). The assigned J gene may be wrong: the sequence end matches TRBJ2-7 better. From germline, CDR1 is SNHLY and CDR2 FYNNEI. This CDR3 contains 14 residues. The CDR3 DNA follows: TGTGCCAGCAGTGACAAAAGGGGTCCCTACGAGCAGTACTTC. Encoded protein: CASSDKRGPYEQYF.

This clone was seen more than once but under ten times. The rearrangement joins TRBV7-9 to TRBJ2-7, with 9 bases identical to TRBD2. The CDR3 length is 17 residues. The V gene end was trimmed by 0 bases and the J gene end by 0 bases; junction bases not matched to a gene: 6. Per germline, CDR1 SEHNR and CDR2 FQNEAQ (reference sequence). The CDR3 DNA is TGTGCCAGCAGCTTAGCGCGGGGGGGACGGTCCTCCTACGAGCAGTACTTC. Protein product: CASSLARGGRSSYEQYF. The whole variable domain, remainder taken from reference TRBV7-9 and TRBJ2-7, is DTGVSQNPRHKITKRGQNVTFRCDPISEHNRLYWYRQTLGQGPEFLTYFQNEAQLEKSRLLSDRFSAERPKGSFSTLEIQRTEQGDSAMYLCASSLARGGRSSYEQYFGPGTRLTVT.

The rearrangement uses TRBV28 and TRBJ2-7; no firm D call. CDR1 and CDR2 from the germline V gene are MDHEN and SYDVKM. V shed 3 bases and J shed 2 bases, with 2 bases lying between them. This CDR3 is built from 11 residues. DNA of the CDR3: TGTGCCAGCAGTTTCGCCTACGAGCAGTACTTC. Protein product: CASSFAYEQYF.